The clone carrying this TCR beta chain was seen a handful of times. Antigen: not known. The entry originates in a study of graft-versus-host responses after intestinal transplantation. Study information: Grafts that recipients had were multivisceral, liver-intestinal, or isolated intestinal transplants. Study-wide results and limits: Early post-transplant falls in HvG clones accompanied the peak levels of circulating GvH clones.

CDR3 length: 13 residues. Germline V gives CDR1 MNHEY, CDR2 SVGAGI. V lost 8 bases and J lost 2, with 10 bases in between. TCRdb's copy holds only in-frame clones and misses some; the assay was immunoSEQ multiplex PCR. The data hold about 98,000 clones, with roughly 86% observed a single time. The chain joins TRBV6-5 to TRBJ1-5; D is unclear. This sample comprised PBMCs, obtained 255 days after intestinal transplant. This sequence was found in a human patient who received an intestinal transplant, so some T cells may come from the graft donor. CDR3 amino acids: CASSKGGNQPQHF. CDR3 sequence (DNA): TGTGCCAGCTCAAAGGGTGGCAATCAGCCCCAGCATTTT.